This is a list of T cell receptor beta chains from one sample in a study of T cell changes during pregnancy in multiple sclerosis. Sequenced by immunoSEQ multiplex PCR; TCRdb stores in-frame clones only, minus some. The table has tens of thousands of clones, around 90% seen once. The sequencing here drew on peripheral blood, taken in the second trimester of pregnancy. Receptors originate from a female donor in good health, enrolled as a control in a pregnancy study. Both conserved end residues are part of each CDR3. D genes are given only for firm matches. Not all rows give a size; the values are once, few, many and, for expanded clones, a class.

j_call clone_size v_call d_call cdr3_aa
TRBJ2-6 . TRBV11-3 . CASSLTGAGANVLTF
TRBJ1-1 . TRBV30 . CAWMNLRHQNTEAFF
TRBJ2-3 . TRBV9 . CASSVALADTQYF
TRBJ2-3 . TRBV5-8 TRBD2 CASSLEAGGRGSTDTQYF
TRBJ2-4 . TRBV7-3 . CASSLIRGSKNIQYF
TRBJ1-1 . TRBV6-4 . CASTKEPGTTYEAFF
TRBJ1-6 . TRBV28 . CASSNIGPGSNSPLHF
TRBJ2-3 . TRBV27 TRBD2 CASSFRGGDTQYF
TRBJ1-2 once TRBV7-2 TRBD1 CASSLVGQGPGYTF
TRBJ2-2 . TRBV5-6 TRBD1 CASTRDRASTGELFF
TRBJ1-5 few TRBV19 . CASGQDSNQPQHF
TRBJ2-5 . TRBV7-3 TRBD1 CASSPTGEVETQYF
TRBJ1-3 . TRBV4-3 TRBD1 CASSSDRVNTIYF
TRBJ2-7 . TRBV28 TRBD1 CASKTGGESYEQYF
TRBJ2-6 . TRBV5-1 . CASSLIMTAGANVLTF
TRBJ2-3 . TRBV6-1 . CASRPDRLGTDTQYF
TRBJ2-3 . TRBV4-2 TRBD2 CASSQGGSGGADTQYF
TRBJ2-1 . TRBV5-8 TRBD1 CASSETGAVDNEQFF
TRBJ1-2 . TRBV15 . CATSRVAGGGDYGYTF
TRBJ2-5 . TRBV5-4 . CASSLAGSETQYF
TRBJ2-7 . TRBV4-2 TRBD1 CASSLTGFEQYF
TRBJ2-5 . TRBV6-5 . CASSYSRGETQYF